The rows below give T cell receptor beta chains drawn from one sample of a study of cytomegalovirus exposure and HLA in healthy donors. Clones were read by immunoSEQ multiplex PCR, and TCRdb kept only the in-frame ones, dropping some. This sample yields more than 110,000 clones, of which just over 70% are seen a single time; 1.5% to 2% belongs to the top ten. The sequencing sample was made of PBMCs. The receptors derive from a woman aged 30 to 39 in good health and CMV-seronegative. Both conserved end residues are part of each CDR3. The order of the fields is D gene, V gene, J gene, clone size, CDR3 DNA, CDR3 protein. The D gene is left open where the match is weak. The size entry is marked missing in some rows and otherwise reads once, few, many or a size class.

D: TRBD2
V: TRBV5-1
J: TRBJ2-1
size: NA
DNA: TGCGCCAGCAGCTTGGTCGTCGGGGGAGGGGCCTACAATGAGCAGTTCTTC
CDR3: CASSLVVGGGAYNEQFF

D: TRBD1
V: TRBV5-4
J: TRBJ2-7
size: NA
DNA: TGTGCCAGCAGTATAGGACAGGGAGCTTTGGGCGAGCAGTACTTC
CDR3: CASSIGQGALGEQYF

D: NA
V: TRBV28
J: TRBJ1-5
size: NA
DNA: TGTGCCAGCAGACGTCAGGGGAATCAGCCCCAGCATTTT
CDR3: CASRRQGNQPQHF

D: NA
V: TRBV19
J: TRBJ2-1
size: NA
DNA: TGTGCCAGTAGTATAGGCAGGGGATCCTACAATGAGCAGTTCTTC
CDR3: CASSIGRGSYNEQFF

D: NA
V: TRBV4-2
J: TRBJ2-7
size: NA
DNA: TGTGCCAGCAGCCCCGACCCGTTGGCGGGTGAGCAGTACTTC
CDR3: CASSPDPLAGEQYF

D: NA
V: TRBV4-2
J: TRBJ1-5
size: NA
DNA: TGTGCCAGCAGCCGAGAGTTACGGTCCAATCAGCCCCAGCATTTT
CDR3: CASSRELRSNQPQHF

D: TRBD1
V: TRBV11-2
J: TRBJ2-2
size: NA
DNA: TGTGCCAGCAGCTTTGATACTTCCAGGGGGCGCACCGGGGAGCTGTTTTTT
CDR3: CASSFDTSRGRTGELFF

D: NA
V: TRBV7-9
J: TRBJ2-3
size: NA
DNA: TGTTCCAGCAGCTTAAGCCTAGCCTCGAGTCTGGCAGATACGCAGTATTTT
CDR3: CSSSLSLASSLADTQYF

D: NA
V: TRBV7-2
J: TRBJ1-2
size: few
DNA: TGTGCCAGCAGCCCCAGGAACAGGCTCTATGGCTACACCTTC
CDR3: CASSPRNRLYGYTF

D: NA
V: TRBV5-6
J: TRBJ1-1
size: NA
DNA: TGTGCCAGCAGCTTGGGGCGACAGGTTGAAGCTTTCTTT
CDR3: CASSLGRQVEAFF

D: NA
V: TRBV7-2
J: TRBJ2-3
size: few
DNA: TGTGCCAGCAGCTTAGTCGGGGACACAGATACGCAGTATTTT
CDR3: CASSLVGDTDTQYF

D: TRBD2
V: TRBV7-3
J: TRBJ2-2
size: NA
DNA: TGTGCCAGCAGCGAAAACCGGGGGGGAACCGGGGAGCTGTTTTTT
CDR3: CASSENRGGTGELFF

D: TRBD1
V: TRBV6-6
J: TRBJ2-7
size: few
DNA: TGTGCCAGCAGCGGAACAGGGGGCTACGAGCAGTACTTC
CDR3: CASSGTGGYEQYF

D: TRBD2
V: TRBV5-4
J: TRBJ2-7
size: NA
DNA: TGTGCCAGCAGTCGGGAGGCCCCCTCCTACGAGCAGTACTTC
CDR3: CASSREAPSYEQYF

D: NA
V: TRBV5-1
J: TRBJ2-7
size: NA
DNA: TGCGCCAGCAGCTTGGGAGGGTCAGATTACTCCTACGAGCAGTACTTC
CDR3: CASSLGGSDYSYEQYF

D: NA
V: TRBV9
J: TRBJ2-1
size: NA
DNA: TGTGCCAGCAACCGGGACTTCTCCTACAATGAGCAGTTCTTC
CDR3: CASNRDFSYNEQFF

D: NA
V: TRBV19
J: TRBJ1-1
size: few
DNA: TGTGCCAGTAGTATAGCTGGACAGACCATGAACACTGAAGCTTTCTTT
CDR3: CASSIAGQTMNTEAFF

D: NA
V: TRBV9
J: TRBJ1-3
size: NA
DNA: TGTGCCAGCAGCGTAGCTGGGGCACTCTCTGGAAACACCATATATTTT
CDR3: CASSVAGALSGNTIYF

D: TRBD2
V: TRBV5-1
J: TRBJ2-1
size: NA
DNA: TGCGCCAGCAGCTTGGCCGGGACTAGCGGGGCCAATGAGCAGTTCTTC
CDR3: CASSLAGTSGANEQFF

D: NA
V: TRBV28
J: TRBJ1-2
size: NA
DNA: TGTGCCAGCAGTTTAGAGGGTAACTATGGCTACACCTTC
CDR3: CASSLEGNYGYTF

D: TRBD1
V: TRBV18
J: TRBJ1-1
size: NA
DNA: TGTGCCAGCTCCGCCGGGACAGCGAACACTGAAGCTTTCTTT
CDR3: CASSAGTANTEAFF

D: NA
V: TRBV28
J: TRBJ1-3
size: once
DNA: TGTGCCAGCTCGAATACGAGGGTCGGAGGAAACACCATATATTTT
CDR3: CASSNTRVGGNTIYF

D: NA
V: TRBV7-3
J: TRBJ1-1
size: once
DNA: TGTGCCAGCAGCTTAGGCGGGGCAGGGAGGAGAGCTTTCTTT
CDR3: CASSLGGAGRRAFF

D: NA
V: TRBV4-1
J: TRBJ1-3
size: NA
DNA: TGCGCCAGCAGCCAAGACCCGGGGATTGGAAACACCATATATTTT
CDR3: CASSQDPGIGNTIYF

D: TRBD1
V: TRBV5-6
J: TRBJ2-7
size: few
DNA: TGTGCCAGCAGCTTGGTTCCGACAGGGGGCGAGCAGTACTTC
CDR3: CASSLVPTGGEQYF

D: TRBD1
V: TRBV28
J: TRBJ1-2
size: NA
DNA: TGTGCCAGCAGTTTACTGGGACAGGCCATCGAGGGCTACACCTTC
CDR3: CASSLLGQAIEGYTF

D: TRBD1
V: TRBV5-1
J: TRBJ1-5
size: once
DNA: TGCGCCAGCAGCTTGAGGGGGCGAAATCAGCCCCAGCATTTT
CDR3: CASSLRGRNQPQHF

D: TRBD2
V: TRBV4-2
J: TRBJ2-1
size: NA
DNA: TGTGCCAGCAGCCAAGACCCACTAGCGGGATCATACAATGAGCAGTTCTTC
CDR3: CASSQDPLAGSYNEQFF

D: TRBD1
V: TRBV5-1
J: TRBJ1-2
size: NA
DNA: TGCGCCAGCAGCTTGCCCCGGGACAGGGGGTCCGACTATGGCTACACCTTC
CDR3: CASSLPRDRGSDYGYTF

D: NA
V: TRBV5-5
J: TRBJ1-1
size: NA
DNA: TGTGCCAGCAGCTTGGCGGTAATGAACACTGAAGCTTTCTTT
CDR3: CASSLAVMNTEAFF

D: TRBD1
V: TRBV2
J: TRBJ1-4
size: NA
DNA: TGTGCCAGCACGGGACAGGGTACGGAAAAACTGTTTTTT
CDR3: CASTGQGTEKLFF

D: TRBD1
V: TRBV19
J: TRBJ2-1
size: NA
DNA: TGTGCCAGTAGTATAACCGGGACAGGGGTATCAGCATACAATGAGCAGTTCTTC
CDR3: CASSITGTGVSAYNEQFF

D: NA
V: TRBV28
J: TRBJ2-5
size: NA
DNA: TGTGCCAGCAGTTTGGGCGAGACCCAGTACTTC
CDR3: CASSLGETQYF

D: TRBD1
V: TRBV19
J: TRBJ1-4
size: few
DNA: TGTGCCAGTAGGCGGGACCGACAGGGCATTAAACTGTTTTTT
CDR3: CASRRDRQGIKLFF